This T cell receptor (beta chain) was profiled in a study of T-cell memory formation after mild COVID-19. Turning to the study itself: The two donors had largely donor-specific TCR clusters.

As for this clonotype: Its antigen is unknown.

Trimming at V came to 7 bases and at J to 8 bases, leaving 7 bases not matched to a gene. Germline V gene lookup returns CDR1 SGHRS and CDR2 YFSETQ. CDR3 size: 13 residues. The study's findings and limits: A subset of responding clones appeared in pre-infection memory, suggesting cross-reactive memory joined. Researchers report contracting CD4+ clones mostly in CM and EM, with CD8+ clones in EMRA.

Constant-segment primers and 5'RACE yielded cDNA libraries for TCR alpha and TCR beta, each carrying sample barcodes and UMIs. Each CDR3 protein gets one entry after TCRdb re-called the 5' RACE reads with MiXCR. The data hold some 270,000 distinct CDR3 sequences, with roughly 14% observed a single time. This receptor was taken from an adult woman who had mild COVID-19 (a few samples of this study predate the infection). Cell type and time point are not known. The chain joins TRBV5-1 to TRBJ2-4, with 9 bases identical to TRBD2. Source material: PBMCs or a T cell subset sorted from them (not recorded which). The CDR3 is CASGSSGSDIQYF. CDR3 in DNA: TGCGCCAGCGGCAGTAGCGGGAGTGACATTCAGTACTTC.